Listed here is a single T cell receptor (beta chain). Its antigen is as yet unknown. This sample stems from a study of T cells expressing NK-cell markers. Study overall: Sorted CD3+CD56-NKG2C+, CD3+CD56+NKG2C+ and CD3+CD56+NKG2C- T cells supplied the TCR beta repertoires.

General study points: These clonotypes additionally ranked first within the CD3+CD56-NKG2C+ fraction of several donors. For six donors, the dominant NKG2C+ clonotypes made up about 1.0-7.5% of their CD8+ T cells.

As the method of synthesis, 5'RACE template switching with UMIs yielded TCR beta cDNA. TCRdb reanalyzed the 5' RACE reads and collapses them to one entry per CDR3 protein, without DNA. The sample table sets out some 110,000 distinct CDR3 sequences. The CDR3 contains 14 residues. This sequence was found in a woman aged 18 to 75 in good health. V is TRBV23-1 and J is TRBJ2-2; absent DNA, TCRdb's TRBD2 call cannot be checked. TRBV23-1 is known as an ORF, though its function is uncertain. Sequences were obtained from blood T cells: a sorted CD56 or NKG2C T cell subset, CD4+ or CD8+ T cells, or bulk PBMC T cells (not recorded which). The CDR3 here is CASSLRTWTGELFF.